The source of this T cell receptor (beta chain) is a study of blood T cell repertoires in COVID-19. For the study at large: Spain, Italy and the United States supplied samples that represented acute and convalescent COVID-19.

The repertoire was sequenced with immunoSEQ multiplex PCR; TCRdb's copy has only in-frame clones and lacks some. The repertoire holds some 60,000 clones, with about 91% as singletons. Germline trimming cut 1 base from V and 3 bases from J; bases unmatched to any gene: 10. Germline V CDR1 and CDR2: SGHVS, FNYEAQ. CDR3 length: 17 amino acids. The chain carries TRBV7-6 and TRBJ1-1; TRBD1 agrees at 8 bases. The sequence derives from a man aged 55 to 70 with acute or convalescent COVID-19. The sample comprised peripheral blood. CDR3 sequence (DNA): TGTGCCAGCAGCTTAGAGGGGGCGACAGGGGCTGACACTGAAGCTTTCTTT. Protein: CASSLEGATGADTEAFF. Variable domain in full (rest from reference TRBV7-6 and TRBJ1-1): GAGVSQSPRYKVTKRGQDVALRCDPISGHVSLYWYRQALGQGPEFLTYFNYEAQQDKSGLPNDRFSAERPEGSISTLTIQRTEQRDSAMYRCASSLEGATGADTEAFFGQGTRLTVV.